Listed here is a single T cell receptor (beta chain). Here immunoSEQ multiplex PCR was the method, and the copy in TCRdb shows in-frame clones only, minus some. The data show about 25,000 clones, approximately 96% seen once. The sorted conventional CD4 T cells were gated as CD4+CD127+. The data were obtained in a study of B cell selection in AIRE deficiency. Material for sequencing was CD4+CD127+ conventional T cells sorted from PBMCs. The sequence was obtained from a human donor in good health.

CDR3 bases: TGTGCCAGCAGCCCTCACGGAGACAGGGTATCCACTGAAGCTTTCTTT. This sequence encodes CASSPHGDRVSTEAFF. The chain couples TRBV7-8 to TRBJ1-1, with 7 bases that match TRBD1. The CDR3 is made up of 16 amino acids. Looked up from germline, CDR1 is SGHVS and CDR2 is FQNEAQ. V gave up 5 bases and J gave up 4 bases; unmatched junction bases: 13.